Below, 32 T cell receptor beta chains from the same sample are listed, as sequenced in a study of T cells in Graves' hyperthyroidism and ophthalmopathy. Regions amplified from RNA transcripts were the TCR beta CDR3 regions. Primed by the HTBI set, a first-round RT-PCR was run on the TCR CDR3. One entry per CDR3 protein results from TCRdb running MiXCR on the multiplex PCR reads. The sample carries about 590,000 distinct CDR3 sequences, 14% recorded once. Source material: blood. The receptors come from a young woman with Graves' ophthalmopathy.

V gene TRBV7-9 combines with J gene TRBJ2-6; D call uncertain. V gave up 0 bases and J gave up 3 bases, with 9 bases separating them. Germline-derived CDR1 and CDR2 are SEHNR and FQNEAQ (reference sequence). CDR3 size: 16 residues. The CDR3: CASSLAGVGGANVLTF. The DNA for the CDR3 is TGTGCCAGCAGCTTAGCCGGTGTAGGTGGGGCCAACGTCCTGACTTTC.

This clonotype has at least ten counts. The chain recombines TRBV6-1 with TRBJ2-7; no clear D. Germline V CDR1 and CDR2: MNHNS, SASEGT. V gave up 3 bases and J gave up 2 bases, with 8 bases separating them. The CDR3 has 13 amino acids. CDR3 sequence (DNA): TGTGCCAGCAGTGATACGGTAACCTACGAGCAGTACTTC. This gives the protein CASSDTVTYEQYF.

This clonotype has at least ten counts. The gene calls are TRBV7-2 and TRBJ2-7, with D possibly matching TRBD1 (6 bases). The CDR3 has 15 residues. Deletions cut 5 bases from V and 4 bases from J, with 18 bases between. The germline CDR1 and CDR2 sequences are SGHTA and FQGNSA. CDR3 nucleotide sequence: TGTGCCAGCAGCCCTCTTCCTCAGGGGATTTACGAGCAGTACTTC. Translated: CASSPLPQGIYEQYF. Together with reference TRBV7-2 and TRBJ2-7, the CDR3 gives the full variable domain: GAGVSQSPSNKVTEKGKDVELRCDPISGHTALYWYRQSLGQGLEFLIYFQGNSAPDKSGLPSDRFSAERTGGSVSTLTIQRTQQEDSAVYLCASSPLPQGIYEQYFGPGTRLTVT.

With regard to this clonotype: A single base separates this from a much larger clone, so it may be a read error. This chain links TRBV3-1 with TRBJ1-4; D gene uncertain. Looked up from germline, CDR1 is LGHDT and CDR2 is YNNKEL (reference sequence). The CDR3 has 17 amino acids. CDR3 coding DNA: TGTGCCAGCAGCCAAGCAGACCTTTGGGGAGCTAATGAAAAACTGTCTTTT. Protein: CASSQADLWGANEKLSF.

This clonotype was seen many times. J is TRBJ1-1 and V is TRBV5-5; 8 bases line up with TRBD1. V dropped 7 bases and J dropped 3; count of bases not matched to a gene: 5. The CDR3 loop spans 13 amino acids. The germline V gene encodes CDR1 SGHKS and CDR2 YYEKEE (reference sequence). The CDR3 is CASGQGSDTEAFF. The CDR3 DNA reads as TGTGCCAGCGGACAGGGTTCGGACACTGAAGCTTTCTTT. Combining the CDR3 with reference TRBV5-5 and TRBJ1-1 gives the whole variable domain DAGVTQSPTHLIKTRGQQVTLRCSPISGHKSVSWYQQVLGQGPQFIFQYYEKEERGRGNFPDRFSARQFPNYSSELNVNALLLGDSALYLCASGQGSDTEAFFGQGTRLTVV.

This clonotype was seen at least ten times. V and J are TRBV20-1 and TRBJ2-5; no reliable D call. The CDR3 has 15 residues. V was pared by 1 base and J by 1 base, with 13 bases between. From germline, CDR1 is DFQATT and CDR2 SNEGSKA (reference sequence). DNA of the CDR3: TGCAGTGCTAGAGCGCGATTTAGACTCCAAGAGACCCAGTACTTC. Translation gives CSARARFRLQETQYF.

This clonotype occurred many times. The chain joins TRBV7-9 to TRBJ2-5, with D possibly being TRBD2 (6 bases). Per the germline V gene, CDR1 is SEHNR and CDR2 is FQNEAQ (reference sequence). The V gene lost 5 bases and the J gene lost 4 bases, with 17 bases spanning the gap. CDR3 length: 15 amino acids. The CDR3 nucleotides are TGTGCCAGCAGCACTCGAGCGGGTCGGGGAGAGACCCAGTACTTC. This encodes CASSTRAGRGETQYF.

This chain joins TRBV20-1 and TRBJ2-1, with 16 bases aligning to TRBD2. CDR1 DFQATT and CDR2 SNEGSKA come from the germline V gene (reference sequence). Germline trimming cut 6 bases from V and 6 bases from J; bases unmatched to any gene: 8. The CDR3 contains 16 residues. In DNA, the CDR3 is TGCAGTGCCCTGGGGACTAGCGGGGGGGCGGTCAATGAGCAGTTCTTC. Translated, it gives CSALGTSGGAVNEQFF.

The sample holds many counts of this clonotype. The CDR3 is CASSIRTVEAFF. The CDR3, as DNA: TGTGCCAGTAGTATCCGGACAGTTGAAGCTTTCTTT. This rearrangement joins TRBV19 to TRBJ1-1; TRBD1 is a possible D gene (6 bases). This CDR3 has 12 residues. V was cut by 3 bases and J by 7 bases, with 9 bases left in between. Germline V gene data show CDR1 as LNHDA and CDR2 as SQIVND (reference sequence).

This clonotype was seen at least ten times. The chain is built from TRBV7-8 and TRBJ2-7; D is possibly TRBD1 (6 bases). The germline V and J ends were trimmed by 8 bases and 0 bases, with 17 bases remaining between them. Germline V gene data show CDR1 as SGHVS and CDR2 as FQNEAQ. This CDR3 is 15 amino acids long. Here the CDR3 reads CASVHHREGSYEQYF. In DNA form, the CDR3 reads TGTGCCAGCGTCCACCACAGGGAAGGCTCCTACGAGCAGTACTTC.

In its sample, this clonotype was seen many times. The rearrangement links TRBV2 to TRBJ2-1, with 12 bases identical to TRBD2. The germline V gene encodes CDR1 SNHLY and CDR2 FYNNEI. The CDR3 covers 15 residues. The junction had 10 bases not matched to a gene; V was cut back by 7 bases and J by 9 bases. The CDR3 reads CASKRTSGAGSEQFF. The DNA of the CDR3 is TGTGCCAGCAAACGGACTAGCGGGGCAGGTAGTGAGCAGTTCTTC.

In its sample, this clonotype was seen many times. The rearrangement uses TRBV2 and TRBJ2-3; 8 bases map to TRBD2. This CDR3 contains 14 residues. Trimming took 7 bases from V and 4 from J; bases not matched to a gene: 7. The germline CDR1 and CDR2 sequences are SNHLY and FYNNEI. DNA of the CDR3: TGTGCCAGCAATAAGGAGCGGGAGTCAGATACGCAGTATTTT. Its protein product is CASNKERESDTQYF.

V gene TRBV29-1 combines with J gene TRBJ2-7, with 9 nucleotides matching TRBD1. Per germline, CDR1 SQVTM and CDR2 ANQGSEA. V gave up 6 bases and J gave up 5 bases; unmatched junction bases: 8. The CDR3 contains 13 residues. The CDR3 DNA is TGCAGCGTAGCCCGGGACAGGGTCCACGAGCAGTACTTC. Protein sequence: CSVARDRVHEQYF.

This clonotype was picked up many times. The V and J genes are TRBV28 and TRBJ1-6; D remains unclear. Between the trimmed V and J ends, which lost 7 bases and 10 bases, there was a span of 11 bases. The CDR3 covers 12 residues. Germline loops: CDR1 MDHEN, CDR2 SYDVKM. CDR3 sequence reads: CASIILGSPLHF. The CDR3 bases are TGTGCCAGCATCATCCTAGGGTCACCCCTCCACTTT.

This clonotype showed up many times. CDR3 nucleotide sequence: TGTGCCAGCAGCCGAGAGGGAGGGAGGAATCAGCCCCAGCATTTT. Amino acid sequence: CASSREGGRNQPQHF. The J gene is TRBJ1-5, the V gene TRBV2; D is undetermined. This CDR3 spans 15 amino acids. Trimming took off 6 bases at V and 4 bases at J, with 16 bases between the two ends. CDR1 is SNHLY and CDR2 is FYNNEI in the germline V gene.

The V and J genes are TRBV12-3 or TRBV12-4 and TRBJ2-5; 7 bases are shared with TRBD2. V was clipped by 3 bases and J by 5 bases; unmatched bases: 12. This CDR3 is 16 amino acids long. As DNA, the CDR3 is TGTGCCAGCAGTTTTCGACTAGCCGATAGTCAGGAGACCCAGTACTTC. Translated: CASSFRLADSQETQYF.

There are a few counts of this clonotype. The V and J genes are TRBV29-1 and TRBJ2-2; D unclear. Between the trimmed V and J ends, which lost 3 bases and 2 bases, there was a span of 7 bases. The CDR3 has 13 residues. CDR1 and CDR2 from the germline V gene are SQVTM and ANQGSEA. The CDR3 nucleotides are TGCAGCGTTGATGCAGTTAACACCGGGGAGCTGTTTTTT. It codes for CSVDAVNTGELFF.

At least ten counts were recorded for this clonotype. The genes are TRBV3-1 and TRBJ1-2, with 8 bases lining up with TRBD1. CDR1 is LGHDT, CDR2 YNNKEL, per germline (reference sequence). V was pared by 1 base and J by 2 bases, with 3 bases of the junction left unmatched. This CDR3 has 15 residues. CDR3 DNA sequence: TGTGCCAGCAGCCAAGCCCGGACAGGGAACTATGGCTACACCTTC. Its translation is CASSQARTGNYGYTF.

V usage is TRBV11-3 and J usage is TRBJ2-7; D unclear. The CDR3 is 17 residues long. Looked up from germline, CDR1 is SGHNT and CDR2 is YENEEA. The germline V and J ends were trimmed by 5 bases and 7 bases, with 27 bases remaining between them. The CDR3 protein is CASSQDSPRVGSNEQYF. CDR3 DNA sequence: TGTGCCAGCAGCCAAGATAGCCCCCGGGTCGGATCCAATGAGCAGTACTTC.

This clonotype has only a few counts. This sequence joins TRBV11-3 and TRBJ1-3; D is undetermined. The CDR3 is made up of 14 amino acids. The ends were cut back, 1 base at V and 3 bases at J, with 7 bases in the middle. Germline loops: CDR1 SGHNT, CDR2 YENEEA. The CDR3 protein is CASSLGGIGNTIYF. The CDR3 DNA is TGTGCCAGCAGCTTAGGCGGAATTGGAAACACCATATATTTT.

The V and J genes are TRBV29-1 and TRBJ2-2, with TRBD1 matching 8 bases. From germline, CDR1 is SQVTM and CDR2 ANQGSEA. The CDR3 runs to 14 residues. V lost 7 bases to trimming and J lost 5 bases; unmatched junction nucleotides: 9. CDR3 region: CSGGGQGGTGELFF. CDR3 coding DNA: TGCAGCGGTGGAGGACAGGGCGGGACCGGGGAGCTGTTTTTT.

This clonotype was recorded many times. This chain joins TRBV3-1 and TRBJ1-1; D is undetermined. Germline-derived CDR1 and CDR2 are LGHDT and YNNKEL (reference sequence). The CDR3 runs to 14 residues. V was pared by 4 bases and J by 3 bases, with 12 bases between. CDR3 residues: CASSLTERYTEAFF. The CDR3 bases are TGTGCCAGCAGCCTCACGGAAAGATACACTGAAGCTTTCTTT. The whole variable domain, remainder taken from reference TRBV3-1 and TRBJ1-1, is DTAVSQTPKYLVTQMGNDKSIKCEQNLGHDTMYWYKQDSKKFLKIMFSYNNKELIINETVPNRFSPKSPDKAHLNLHINSLELGDSAVYFCASSLTERYTEAFFGQGTRLTVV.

This clonotype was counted only a few times. The V gene is TRBV6-1, the J gene TRBJ2-7; TRBD1 agrees at 12 bases. Trimming removed 6 bases from V and 7 bases from J; junction bases left unmatched: 7. This CDR3 comprises 14 residues. Germline V gene lookup returns CDR1 MNHNS and CDR2 SASEGT. CDR3 DNA sequence: TGTGCCAGCAGACAGGGACAGGGGGCGGGTGAGCAGTACTTC. Its translation is CASRQGQGAGEQYF.

Many counts were recorded for this clonotype. This chain connects TRBV30 to TRBJ1-1; 9 bases align to TRBD1. V lost 0 bases, J lost 4 bases, and 3 bases stayed unmatched. The CDR3 is made up of 14 amino acids. Germline loops: CDR1 GTSNPN, CDR2 SVGIG (reference sequence). The CDR3: CAWSVGQGSTEAFF. The CDR3 bases are TGTGCCTGGAGTGTAGGACAGGGGTCCACTGAAGCTTTCTTT. Based on the CDR3 plus reference TRBV30 and TRBJ1-1, the full variable domain is SQTIHQWPATLVQPVGSPLSLECTVEGTSNPNLYWYRQAAGRGLQLLFYSVGIGQISSEVPQNLSASRPQDRQFILSSKKLLLSDSGFYLCAWSVGQGSTEAFFGQGTRLTVV.

The chain uses TRBV9 and TRBJ2-1; 9 bases fit TRBD1. This CDR3 is 15 amino acids long. Germline CDR1 and CDR2: SGDLS and YYNGEE. V lost 5 bases and J lost 0; bases outside the gene matches: 3. The CDR3 loop reads CASSGTGSSYNEQFF. CDR3 sequence (DNA): TGTGCCAGCAGTGGGACAGGGAGCTCCTACAATGAGCAGTTCTTC.

At least ten counts were recorded for this clonotype. V gene TRBV7-2 combines with J gene TRBJ2-5; perhaps TRBD1 as D (7 bases). This CDR3 has 14 residues. The germline V and J ends were trimmed by 5 bases and 4 bases, with 14 bases remaining between them. Germline V gives CDR1 SGHTA, CDR2 FQGNSA. In nucleotides, the CDR3 is TGTGCCAGCAGCCAGGGGGGTGTCGGAGAGACCCAGTACTTC. Its translation: CASSQGGVGETQYF. The full variable domain, in which reference TRBV7-2 and TRBJ2-5 provide the parts outside the CDR3, is GAGVSQSPSNKVTEKGKDVELRCDPISGHTALYWYRQSLGQGLEFLIYFQGNSAPDKSGLPSDRFSAERTGGSVSTLTIQRTQQEDSAVYLCASSQGGVGETQYFGPGTRLLVL.

This clonotype was seen repeatedly, ten times or more. The V and J genes are TRBV13 and TRBJ2-7, with 8 bases aligning to TRBD2. The CDR3 runs to 17 residues. Trimming removed 4 bases from V and 0 bases from J; junction bases left unmatched: 11. Germline assignment: CDR1 PRHDT and CDR2 FYEKMQ (reference sequence). The CDR3 reads CASSYGTSGTHSYEQYF. CDR3 nucleotide sequence: TGTGCCAGCAGCTATGGGACTAGTGGGACGCACTCCTACGAGCAGTACTTC.

This clonotype came up many times. The chain joins TRBV28 to TRBJ2-1, with D tentatively TRBD2 (6 bases). V dropped 4 bases and J dropped 2 bases, with 9 bases sitting between them. The CDR3 is 14 amino acids. CDR1 MDHEN and CDR2 SYDVKM come from the germline V gene. CDR3 DNA sequence: TGTGCCAGCAGTTCGTGGGAGGCCTACAATGAGCAGTTCTTC. Amino acids: CASSSWEAYNEQFF.

This clonotype has at least ten counts. This chain joins TRBV29-1 and TRBJ2-1; D gene uncertain. The CDR3 sequence is 13 residues long. Trimming left V 7 bases short and J 6 bases short, with 16 bases between. CDR1 is SQVTM, CDR2 ANQGSEA, per germline. This chain's CDR3 is CSALVGSGNEQFF. The CDR3 nucleotides read TGCAGCGCTCTAGTTGGGTCCGGCAATGAGCAGTTCTTC.

The chain uses TRBV6-5 and TRBJ2-3; the match to TRBD2 covers 12 bases. CDR1 MNHEY and CDR2 SVGAGI come from the germline V gene. The CDR3 spans 18 residues. The V and J ends lost 0 bases and 6 bases, in that order; junction bases with no gene match: 10. CDR3 residues: CASSYSPGLAGLRDTQYF. For the CDR3, the DNA is TGTGCCAGCAGTTACTCGCCGGGACTAGCGGGTTTGAGGGATACGCAGTATTTT.

J is TRBJ1-4 and V is TRBV12-3 or TRBV12-4, with TRBD1 matching over 7 bases. This CDR3 region has 15 residues. V lost 5 bases and J lost 4; bases outside the gene matches: 7. The DNA of the CDR3 is TGTGCCAGCAGTCCCTCCGGGACAGTTAATGAAAAACTGTTTTTT. Translation gives CASSPSGTVNEKLFF.

This clonotype was detected only a few times. This chain joins TRBV29-1 and TRBJ1-5; perhaps TRBD1 as D (5 bases). V lost 3 bases and J 3 bases, leaving 12 bases between the germline ends. From germline, CDR1 is SQVTM and CDR2 ANQGSEA. CDR3 length equals 14 residues. The CDR3 sequence: CSVDIGGSNQPQHF. The CDR3, as DNA: TGCAGCGTTGACATCGGGGGGTCCAATCAGCCCCAGCATTTT.